At least ten counts were recorded for the clone carrying this T cell receptor beta chain. Germline-derived CDR1 and CDR2 are MNHNY and SVGAGI (reference sequence). The CDR3 loop spans 16 amino acids. J was trimmed by 3 bases and V by 5 bases; bases with no gene match: 10. Individual cDNA molecules each received unique molecular identifiers attached to them. One entry per CDR3 protein results from TCRdb running MiXCR on the 5' RACE reads. The table has about 40,000 distinct CDR3 sequences, over 3.5% seen once; the top ten hold around 4.9%. This sample stems from a study of early T cells in non-severe SARS-CoV-2 infection.

The rearrangement uses TRBV6-6 and TRBJ1-1; 9 nucleotides line up with TRBD1. The sample comprised whole blood. The TCR sequence derives from an adult who was a healthcare worker with PCR-confirmed SARS-CoV-2 infection or an uninfected control (not recorded which). CDR3 in amino acids: CASSTQQGALDTEAFF. CDR3 in DNA: TGTGCCAGCAGTACCCAACAGGGGGCATTGGACACTGAAGCTTTCTTT.